This passage covers 30 T cell receptor beta chains from one sample sequenced in a study of CD8+ T cells in alopecia areata. The authors extracted RNA and reverse transcribed it into cDNA as the sequencing template. Repertoires were generated with immunoSEQ multiplex PCR, while TCRdb's copy carries only in-frame clones and drops some. This table holds 90,000 to 120,000 clones, 45% to 60% found once. Source material: NKG2D-low CD8+ T cells sorted from blood. Receptor source: a human donor with alopecia areata.

This clone has ten or more counts. The V gene is TRBV19, the J gene TRBJ1-1, with 7 positions matching TRBD1. The CDR3 totals 15 residues. J lost 5 bases, V lost 5 bases, and 11 bases had no gene match. Per the germline V gene, CDR1 is LNHDA and CDR2 is SQIVND (reference sequence). CDR3 residues: CASSSNTQGRTEAFF. The CDR3 DNA reads as TGTGCCAGTAGTTCAAATACACAGGGGAGGACTGAAGCTTTCTTT. Drawing the rest from reference TRBV19 and TRBJ1-1, the complete variable domain is DGGITQSPKYLFRKEGQNVTLSCEQNLNHDAMYWYRQDPGQGLRLIYYSQIVNDFQKGDIAEGYSVSREKKESFPLTVTSAQKNPTAFYLCASSSNTQGRTEAFFGQGTRLTVV.

Remarks on this clone: At one end, the junction sequence differs from germline, possibly due to a read error. This chain links TRBV29-1 with TRBJ2-4, with TRBD1 matching over 8 bases. Germline V gene lookup returns CDR1 SQVTM and CDR2 ANQGSEA. The CDR3 has 11 residues. The CDR3 nucleotides read TGCAGCGTTCCCTCGGGACAGGCGGAAATTTTC. It codes for CSVPSGQAEIF.

The J gene is TRBJ2-1, the V gene TRBV10-2; D might be TRBD2 (5 bases). The germline CDR1 and CDR2 sequences are WSHSY and SAAADI. The CDR3 length is 12 residues. V was cut by 8 bases and J by 10 bases, with 15 bases left in between. The CDR3 DNA follows: TGCGCCAGCGCCACCGGCTCGGGAGAGCAGTTCTTC. This gives the protein CASATGSGEQFF.

This clone appeared a few times. The chain employs TRBV29-1 and TRBJ2-5; D not resolved. The DNA matches TRBJ2-7 better at its end, which makes the J call doubtful. Germline lookup yields CDR1 SQVTM and CDR2 ANQGSEA. CDR3 size: 10 residues. The CDR3 DNA reads as TGCAGCGTTTGGACGAGCGAGCAGTACTTC. It specifies CSVWTSEQYF.

The chain employs TRBV27 and TRBJ1-2; D is possibly TRBD1 (6 bases). This CDR3 is 13 amino acids long. CDR1 MNHEY and CDR2 SMNVEV come from the germline V gene (reference sequence). Trimming removed 6 bases from V and 4 bases from J, with 12 bases in between. CDR3 bases: TGTGCCAGCAGCTTACAGGGTCCCTATGGCTACACCTTC. Its protein is CASSLQGPYGYTF.

This chain connects TRBV6-5 to TRBJ2-7; 9 positions agree with TRBD1. This CDR3 has 15 amino acids. The V gene end was trimmed by 5 bases and the J gene end by 3 bases; junction bases not matched to a gene: 8. Looked up from germline, CDR1 is MNHEY and CDR2 is SVGAGI. The CDR3 region is CASSARTGDLYEQYF. CDR3 in DNA: TGTGCCAGCAGTGCTCGGACAGGGGACCTCTACGAGCAGTACTTC.

The CDR3 DNA reads as TGTGCCAGCAGCTCGGGGCTCAGTAGCAATCAGCCCCAGCATTTT. It codes for CASSSGLSSNQPQHF. The chain has TRBV7-9 and TRBJ1-5; perhaps TRBD1 as D (5 bases). The CDR3 is made up of 15 amino acids. Germline V gene lookup returns CDR1 SEHNR and CDR2 FQNEAQ (reference sequence). Trimming stripped 4 bases from V and 0 bases from J, with 10 bases between.

The chain has TRBV2 and TRBJ2-3; 10 nucleotides align to TRBD1. Germline trimming cut 5 bases from V and 2 bases from J; bases unmatched to any gene: 16. There are 19 residues in the CDR3. Germline CDR1 is SNHLY and CDR2 is FYNNEI. CDR3 nucleotide sequence: TGTGCCAGCAGTTCCCGGACCCCCAGGACAGGGGGTTACACAGATACGCAGTATTTT. Amino acids: CASSSRTPRTGGYTDTQYF.

As concerns this clone: The sample contains more than one DNA sequence encoding this CDR3. The V call is TRBV5-1, the J call TRBJ2-7; TRBD2 aligns across 9 bases. CDR1 is SGHRS, CDR2 YFSETQ, per germline. V trimming: 2 bases; J trimming: 1 base; junction bases outside the gene matches: 4. CDR3 length: 15 amino acids. CDR3 coding DNA: TGCGCCAGCAGCTTTGGAGCGGGAGGTTCCTACGAGCAGTACTTC. It encodes CASSFGAGGSYEQYF.

V and J are TRBV7-9 and TRBJ2-1, with D possibly matching TRBD2 (5 bases). The CDR3 has 13 residues. CDR1 is SEHNR, CDR2 FQNEAQ, per germline (reference sequence). V dropped 5 bases and J dropped 6 bases, with 11 bases sitting between them. The chain's CDR3 is CASSPTRANEQFF. DNA for the CDR3: TGTGCCAGCAGCCCCACGCGGGCCAATGAGCAGTTCTTC.

This chain uses TRBV7-3 with TRBJ2-1; 8 bases match TRBD2. CDR3 size: 16 residues. Germline CDR1 reads SGHTA; CDR2 reads FQGTGA. J was trimmed by 6 bases and V by 1 base; bases with no gene match: 8. CDR3 sequence reads: CASSLRPGGRINEQFF. The CDR3 DNA is TGTGCCAGCAGCTTAAGGCCGGGAGGGCGGATCAATGAGCAGTTCTTC.

The V call is TRBV11-3, the J call TRBJ1-1, with 8 bases fitting TRBD1. V lost 0 bases, J lost 7 bases, and 4 bases stayed unmatched. The CDR3 is 14 residues long. CDR1 is SGHNT and CDR2 is YENEEA in the germline V gene. The CDR3 here is CASSLDGQGGEAFF. The CDR3 region has the DNA TGTGCCAGCAGCTTAGATGGACAGGGCGGTGAAGCTTTCTTT.

The chain recombines TRBV27 with TRBJ2-7; 10 bases are shared with TRBD2. This CDR3 is 14 amino acids long. The germline gives CDR1 MNHEY, CDR2 SMNVEV (reference sequence). Germline trimming cut 5 bases from V and 5 bases from J; bases unmatched to any gene: 6. In DNA form, the CDR3 reads TGTGCCAGCAGTCAACCGGGACTAGCGCACGAGCAGTACTTC. Protein product: CASSQPGLAHEQYF.

The count of this clone is one. The chain has TRBV27 and TRBJ2-5, with unresolved D. Germline values: CDR1 MNHEY, CDR2 SMNVEV (reference sequence). There are 13 residues in the CDR3. The ends were cut back, 7 bases at V and 7 bases at J, with 16 bases in the middle. The CDR3, as DNA: TGTGCCAGCATCGGAGCCAACCGAAGGACCCAGTACTTC. It specifies CASIGANRRTQYF.

This clone was recorded a few times. The rearrangement joins TRBV28 to TRBJ2-7, with 7 bases aligning to TRBD2. Trimming removed 2 bases from V and 7 bases from J; junction bases left unmatched: 8. This CDR3 is built from 14 residues. Germline V gene data show CDR1 as MDHEN and CDR2 as SYDVKM. The CDR3 DNA reads as TGTGCCAGCAGTTTAAGCGGGGCCGGGGCGGAGCAGTACTTC. Translating it yields CASSLSGAGAEQYF.

The gene calls are TRBV29-1 and TRBJ2-1; 16 bases align to TRBD2. Per germline, CDR1 SQVTM and CDR2 ANQGSEA. J gave up 6 bases and V 4 bases, and 3 bases lay outside the gene matches. CDR3 size: 15 residues. In DNA form, the CDR3 reads TGCAGCGTTGTGGGGACTAGCGGGAGGGCCAATGAGCAGTTCTTC. Amino acids: CSVVGTSGRANEQFF.

V is TRBV4-1 and J is TRBJ1-1; D is unclear. V was clipped by 1 base and J by 1 base, with 4 bases between them. Germline-derived CDR1 and CDR2 are MGHRA and YSYEKL. This CDR3 has 13 residues. The CDR3 loop is CASSQVGNTEAFF. CDR3 DNA: TGCGCCAGCAGCCAAGTGGGGAACACTGAAGCTTTCTTT.

This clone was counted only a few times. The chain has TRBV27 and TRBJ1-1, with D perhaps matching TRBD1 (5 bases). Germline V gene data show CDR1 as MNHEY and CDR2 as SMNVEV (reference sequence). The CDR3 extends over 12 amino acids. V was cut by 6 bases and J by 5 bases, with 10 bases left in between. The chain's CDR3 is CASRAGGTEAFF. CDR3 nucleotides: TGTGCCAGCAGAGCTGGGGGAACTGAAGCTTTCTTT.

The J gene is TRBJ2-1, the V gene TRBV28, with TRBD2 as a possible D gene (5 bases). CDR3 length: 14 residues. CDR1 is MDHEN, CDR2 SYDVKM, per germline. Deletions cut 10 bases from V and 0 bases from J, with 13 bases between. The CDR3 bases are TGTGCCACTTGGCGGGTAAGCTCCTACAATGAGCAGTTCTTC. Protein: CATWRVSSYNEQFF.

V is TRBV5-6 and J is TRBJ2-7, with TRBD2 matching 11 bases. Germline V CDR1 and CDR2: SGHDT, YYEEEE. After removal of 0 bases from V and 4 bases from J, the junction contained 9 bases not matched to a gene. The CDR3 is 17 amino acids. The CDR3 protein is CASSLGPSGRFFYEQYF. The CDR3 DNA follows: TGTGCCAGCAGCTTGGGTCCTAGCGGGAGGTTCTTTTACGAGCAGTACTTC.

This clone is categorized as large (0.1 to 1%). The chain uses TRBV6-5 and TRBJ2-7; D not certain. This CDR3 has 12 residues. V was pared by 6 bases and J by 6 bases, with 12 bases between. Germline V gives CDR1 MNHEY, CDR2 SVGAGI. For the CDR3, the DNA is TGTGCCAGCAGCCTGAACTCTGGCGAGCAGTACTTC. Translating gives CASSLNSGEQYF.

This clone has more than one count but fewer than ten. The genes are TRBV6-5 and TRBJ2-7; 8 bases map to TRBD2. Trimming took 0 bases from V and 3 from J; bases not matched to a gene: 7. Germline V gives CDR1 MNHEY, CDR2 SVGAGI. This CDR3 has 16 residues. The CDR3 bases are TGTGCCAGCAGTTACTCGGGCGGGAGGTCCCTCTACGAGCAGTACTTC. Translation gives CASSYSGGRSLYEQYF.

This clone turned up a few times. The chain joins TRBV7-9 to TRBJ2-7, with 7 bases that match TRBD1. V lost 5 bases to trimming and J lost 6 bases; unmatched junction nucleotides: 4. This CDR3 contains 12 residues. CDR1 and CDR2 from the germline V gene are SEHNR and FQNEAQ (reference sequence). In DNA, the CDR3 is TGTGCCAGCAGCCCGGGACAGAGCGAGCAGTACTTC. Amino acid sequence: CASSPGQSEQYF.

The J gene is TRBJ1-2, the V gene TRBV6-1, with D unclear. The CDR3 covers 10 residues. V was cut by 6 bases and J by 8 bases, with 7 bases left in between. Germline V gene sequence: CDR1 MNHNS, CDR2 SASEGT. The CDR3 loop is CASRWEGYTF. In nucleotides, the CDR3 is TGTGCCAGCAGATGGGAGGGCTACACCTTC.

The chain employs TRBV5-1 and TRBJ2-7, with D perhaps TRBD2 (6 bases). V shed 6 bases and J shed 5 bases, with 24 bases lying between them. Germline-derived CDR1 and CDR2 are SGHRS and YFSETQ. CDR3 size: 16 residues. The CDR3 loop is CASTSGLREIDHEQYF. The CDR3 region has the DNA TGCGCCAGCACGTCGGGACTTCGAGAGATCGACCACGAGCAGTACTTC. The full variable domain, its missing parts supplied by reference TRBV5-1 and TRBJ2-7, is KAGVTQTPRYLIKTRGQQVTLSCSPISGHRSVSWYQQTPGQGLQFLFEYFSETQRNKGNFPGRFSGRQFSNSRSEMNVSTLELGDSALYLCASTSGLREIDHEQYFGPGTRLTVT.

The chain uses TRBV6-6 and TRBJ2-3, with D possibly matching TRBD2 (6 bases). There are 10 residues in the CDR3. Germline loops: CDR1 MNHNY, CDR2 SVGAGI (reference sequence). The CDR3 protein is CAAGGPSQYF. CDR3 bases: TGTGCGGCAGGAGGGCCGTCGCAGTATTTT.

This clone was observed a few times. The rearrangement joins TRBV6-1 to TRBJ1-5; 7 nucleotides match TRBD1. This CDR3 spans 13 amino acids. Losses at the gene ends were 10 bases for V and 7 bases for J; bases not matched to a gene: 10. Germline loops: CDR1 MNHNS, CDR2 SASEGT. The CDR3 sequence is CATRDSQPQPQHF. The CDR3 DNA is TGTGCCACGAGGGACAGCCAACCGCAGCCCCAGCATTTT.

The chain recombines TRBV19 with TRBJ2-7, with 7 bases lining up with TRBD2. Unmatched junction bases numbered 6, after V lost 4 bases and J lost 3 bases. Germline V CDR1 and CDR2: LNHDA, SQIVND (reference sequence). There are 14 residues in the CDR3. In DNA, the CDR3 is TGTGCCAGTAGTACGAGCGGGACGATCTACGAGCAGTACTTC. Translating gives CASSTSGTIYEQYF.

This chain uses TRBV28 with TRBJ2-7, with 9 bases lining up with TRBD1. CDR1 and CDR2 (germline): MDHEN, SYDVKM. V was pared by 5 bases and J by 3 bases, with 8 bases of the junction left unmatched. This CDR3 region has 15 residues. In DNA form, the CDR3 reads TGTGCCAGCAGTAAAACAGGGGGCTTCTACTACGAGCAGTACTTC. It encodes CASSKTGGFYYEQYF.

This clone was detected once. V gene TRBV7-8 combines with J gene TRBJ1-1, with D perhaps matching TRBD1 (5 bases). Germline V lookup: CDR1 SGHVS, CDR2 FQNEAQ. The CDR3 contains 14 residues. Trimming pared 5 bases from V and 0 bases from J, leaving 10 bases between. CDR3 in amino acids: CASSRDRVNTEAFF. The CDR3 DNA is TGTGCCAGCAGCCGCGACAGAGTGAACACTGAAGCTTTCTTT.